Shown below are 25 T cell receptor beta chains from a single sample sequenced in a study of cytomegalovirus exposure and HLA in healthy donors. With 60 Vbeta and 13 Jbeta primers, the PCR was carried out. Method: immunoSEQ multiplex PCR; TCRdb's copy keeps in-frame clones and lacks some. The sample shows under 200,000 clones, about 80% of them seen only once. Sequenced material: PBMCs. These TCRs come from a man aged 30 to 39 in good health and CMV-seronegative.

The chain carries TRBV5-1 and TRBJ2-7; TRBD1 agrees at 7 bases. V trimming: 0 bases; J trimming: 4 bases; junction bases outside the gene matches: 4. This CDR3 contains 14 residues. CDR1 is SGHRS and CDR2 is YFSETQ in the germline V gene. CDR3 region: CASSLARDSYEQYF. The CDR3 DNA is TGCGCCAGCAGCTTGGCCCGGGACAGTTACGAGCAGTACTTC.

V and J are TRBV5-1 and TRBJ2-5, with 12 nucleotides matching TRBD2. This CDR3 is 14 amino acids long. Trimming at V came to 5 bases and at J to 4 bases, leaving 3 bases not matched to a gene. The germline CDR1 and CDR2 sequences are SGHRS and YFSETQ. CDR3 nucleotide sequence: TGCGCCAGCAGGGCGGGACTAGCGGGAGAGACCCAGTACTTC. Translating gives CASRAGLAGETQYF.

This chain uses TRBV19 with TRBJ1-5; possible D gene TRBD1, 5 bases. Trimming stripped 6 bases from V and 0 bases from J, with 12 bases between. This CDR3 spans 15 amino acids. CDR1 and CDR2 (germline): LNHDA, SQIVND (reference sequence). CDR3 sequence reads: CASSMDTYSNQPQHF. For the CDR3, the DNA is TGTGCCAGTAGCATGGACACTTATAGCAATCAGCCCCAGCATTTT.

This chain joins TRBV5-1 and TRBJ1-3; no firm D call. V gave up 5 bases and J gave up 2 bases, with 11 bases separating them. Germline CDR1 SGHRS, CDR2 YFSETQ. The CDR3 is made up of 14 amino acids. CDR3 DNA sequence: TGCGCCAGCAGGTGGGAGGCCGCTGGAAACACCATATATTTT. Translation: CASRWEAAGNTIYF.

This rearrangement joins TRBV7-8 to TRBJ2-7, with D perhaps matching TRBD1 (6 bases). The ends were cut back, 0 bases at V and 2 bases at J, with 8 bases in the middle. CDR3 size: 14 residues. CDR1 is SGHVS and CDR2 is FQNEAQ in the germline V gene. This CDR3 is CASSLAWGPYEQYF. The CDR3 DNA reads as TGTGCCAGCAGCTTAGCGTGGGGGCCCTACGAGCAGTACTTC.

The genes are TRBV9 and TRBJ1-4, with 9 bases aligning to TRBD1. The CDR3 covers 17 residues. V lost 3 bases and J lost 5; bases outside the gene matches: 11. The germline V gene encodes CDR1 SGDLS and CDR2 YYNGEE. CDR3 bases: TGTGCCAGCAGCGCCAGCCCCGCCGGACAGGGGAATGAAAAACTGTTTTTT. Its protein is CASSASPAGQGNEKLFF.

V is TRBV5-1 and J is TRBJ2-5; 7 bases line up with TRBD1. The J segment lost 4 bases and the V segment lost 0 bases, leaving 6 bases of the junction unmatched. The CDR3 extends over 15 amino acids. The V gene's germline CDR1 is SGHRS and CDR2 YFSETQ. The CDR3 DNA follows: TGCGCCAGCAGCTTGGTAAAGGGGGCGGGAGAGACCCAGTACTTC. Protein sequence: CASSLVKGAGETQYF.

The chain couples TRBV5-1 to TRBJ2-4; tentative D call: TRBD1 (6 bases). The ends were cut back, 2 bases at V and 0 bases at J, with 21 bases in the middle. CDR1 and CDR2 from the germline V gene are SGHRS and YFSETQ. There are 19 residues in the CDR3. The CDR3 DNA is TGCGCCAGCAGCTTTACCCAAGAGCCCACAGGGTCAGCCAAAAACATTCAGTACTTC. This gives the protein CASSFTQEPTGSAKNIQYF.

V and J are TRBV7-8 and TRBJ2-7; 10 nucleotides line up with TRBD2. The CDR3 length is 15 residues. From germline, CDR1 is SGHVS and CDR2 FQNEAQ. J was trimmed by 4 bases and V by 5 bases; bases with no gene match: 8. CDR3 DNA: TGTGCCAGCAGCCTATGGGAGCGGGAGGGGTACGAGCAGTACTTC. Its protein product is CASSLWEREGYEQYF.

The chain has TRBV10-2 and TRBJ2-1; D ambiguous. Germline CDR1 reads WSHSY; CDR2 reads SAAADI. The CDR3 has 15 residues. V was clipped by 5 bases and J by 1 base, with 12 bases between them. The CDR3 spells CASSPVLVSYNEQFF. CDR3 bases: TGCGCCAGCAGTCCCGTCCTAGTTTCCTACAATGAGCAGTTCTTC.

The chain employs TRBV5-5 and TRBJ2-3; possible D gene TRBD1, 6 bases. Germline V gene data show CDR1 as SGHKS and CDR2 as YYEKEE (reference sequence). V lost 4 bases and J 2 bases, leaving 8 bases between the germline ends. The CDR3 loop spans 13 amino acids. The CDR3 nucleotides are TGTGCCAGCAGCATGGGGGCCACAGATACGCAGTATTTT. Protein product: CASSMGATDTQYF. Using reference TRBV5-5 and TRBJ2-3 for the parts outside the CDR3, the full variable domain is DAGVTQSPTHLIKTRGQQVTLRCSPISGHKSVSWYQQVLGQGPQFIFQYYEKEERGRGNFPDRFSARQFPNYSSELNVNALLLGDSALYLCASSMGATDTQYFGPGTRLTVL.

V gene TRBV27 combines with J gene TRBJ2-5; D is possibly TRBD2 (5 bases). The CDR3 covers 14 residues. In germline, CDR1 is MNHEY, CDR2 SMNVEV (reference sequence). V was shortened by 5 bases and J by 0 bases, with 10 bases between the two germline ends. The CDR3 region is CASSPQRYQETQYF. CDR3 nucleotide sequence: TGTGCCAGCAGTCCCCAGCGGTACCAAGAGACCCAGTACTTC.

There are a few counts of this clone. The J gene is TRBJ1-1, the V gene TRBV10-1; 7 positions match TRBD1. This CDR3 spans 15 amino acids. V was clipped by 2 bases and J by 0 bases; unmatched bases: 3. Germline loops: CDR1 WNHNN, CDR2 SYGVQD (reference sequence). The CDR3 region is CASSEAGGMNTEAFF. CDR3 nucleotide sequence: TGCGCCAGCAGTGAGGCAGGGGGGATGAACACTGAAGCTTTCTTT.

V usage is TRBV5-6 and J usage is TRBJ1-1; 10 nucleotides match TRBD1. V gave up 2 bases and J gave up 5 bases; unmatched junction bases: 9. The CDR3 length is 16 residues. CDR1 and CDR2 (germline): SGHDT, YYEEEE. CDR3 nucleotide sequence: TGTGCCAGCAGCTTTGGGACAGGGGTTGGGTTGACTGAAGCTTTCTTT. It encodes CASSFGTGVGLTEAFF.

The V call is TRBV6-6, the J call TRBJ1-1; 8 nucleotides match TRBD1. V was pared by 6 bases and J by 2 bases, with 5 bases of the junction left unmatched. Germline CDR1 reads MNHNY; CDR2 reads SVGAGI (reference sequence). CDR3 length equals 14 residues. The CDR3 protein is CASSPGGSNTEAFF. The CDR3 bases are TGTGCCAGCAGCCCAGGGGGCAGTAACACTGAAGCTTTCTTT.

The rearrangement links TRBV19 to TRBJ2-7; D may be TRBD2 (6 bases). Germline V CDR1 and CDR2: LNHDA, SQIVND (reference sequence). This CDR3 region has 14 residues. V was trimmed by 7 bases and J by 4 bases, leaving 17 bases between them. This CDR3 is CASNRGKGFYEQYF. CDR3 in DNA: TGTGCCAGTAACCGGGGGAAGGGTTTTTACGAGCAGTACTTC.

The chain joins TRBV29-1 to TRBJ2-7, with D perhaps TRBD2 (6 bases). Deletions cut 4 bases from V and 0 bases from J, with 10 bases between. Germline V gives CDR1 SQVTM, CDR2 ANQGSEA. This CDR3 contains 13 residues. For the CDR3, the DNA is TGCAGCGTTGTTGGGGGGAACTCCTACGAGCAGTACTTC. Protein product: CSVVGGNSYEQYF.

V and J are TRBV13 and TRBJ2-3, with 11 bases matching TRBD2. Looked up from germline, CDR1 is PRHDT and CDR2 is FYEKMQ (reference sequence). CDR3 length: 17 amino acids. The ends lost 0 bases at V and 2 bases at J; junction bases unmatched: 4. The CDR3 sequence is CASSLGTSGGNTDTQYF. The CDR3 coding sequence is TGTGCCAGCAGCTTAGGTACTAGCGGGGGAAACACAGATACGCAGTATTTT.

This clone was observed a single time. V usage is TRBV5-4 and J usage is TRBJ1-6; D gene unclear. Trimming cost V 6 bases and J 7 bases, with 14 bases left between them. The CDR3 totals 14 residues. CDR1 is SGHNT and CDR2 is YYREEE in the germline V gene (reference sequence). CDR3 residues: CASTSLSGNSPLHF. Written as DNA, the CDR3 is TGTGCCAGCACCTCCCTGTCGGGGAATTCACCCCTCCACTTT.

The J gene is TRBJ1-6, the V gene TRBV6-1; D uncertain. Germline assignment: CDR1 MNHNS and CDR2 SASEGT. Trimming shortened V by 5 bases and J by 7 bases, and 6 bases separated the two germline ends. This CDR3 region has 12 residues. This CDR3 is CASSWRNSPLHF. The CDR3 nucleotides read TGTGCCAGCAGTTGGAGGAATTCACCCCTCCACTTT.

This chain connects TRBV7-8 to TRBJ2-7, with 8 bases fitting TRBD1. J lost 3 bases, V lost 2 bases, and 3 bases had no gene match. Per the germline V gene, CDR1 is SGHVS and CDR2 is FQNEAQ. This CDR3 comprises 14 residues. DNA for the CDR3: TGTGCCAGCAGCTTAACCAGGGGGCACTACGAGCAGTACTTC. Amino acid sequence: CASSLTRGHYEQYF.

The CDR3 spells CASSQHTGDTEAFF. The CDR3 DNA reads TGCGCCAGCAGCCAACATACAGGGGACACTGAAGCTTTCTTT. The chain joins TRBV4-3 to TRBJ1-1; 7 nucleotides align to TRBD1. V lost 2 bases to trimming and J lost 3 bases; unmatched junction nucleotides: 3. There are 14 residues in the CDR3. In germline, CDR1 is LGHNA, CDR2 YSLEER.

The chain uses TRBV5-1 and TRBJ1-1, with 8 nucleotides matching TRBD1. CDR1 is SGHRS and CDR2 is YFSETQ in the germline V gene. The junction had 11 bases not matched to a gene; V was cut back by 0 bases and J by 7 bases. The CDR3 is 16 residues long. CDR3 in amino acids: CASSLVGQGAILEAFF. CDR3 DNA: TGCGCCAGCAGCTTGGTGGGGCAGGGGGCGATTCTTGAAGCTTTCTTT. Using reference TRBV5-1 and TRBJ1-1 for the parts outside the CDR3, the full variable domain is KAGVTQTPRYLIKTRGQQVTLSCSPISGHRSVSWYQQTPGQGLQFLFEYFSETQRNKGNFPGRFSGRQFSNSRSEMNVSTLELGDSALYLCASSLVGQGAILEAFFGQGTRLTVV.

The J gene is TRBJ2-2, the V gene TRBV2; D is perhaps TRBD2 (6 bases). Trimming removed 10 bases at V and 6 bases at J, with 18 bases between. Germline V gene sequence: CDR1 SNHLY, CDR2 FYNNEI. There are 14 residues in the CDR3. CDR3 region: CATQFTTSAGELFF. The CDR3 region has the DNA TGTGCCACCCAATTCACGACTAGTGCCGGGGAGCTGTTTTTT.

V gene TRBV7-6 combines with J gene TRBJ2-3; 9 nucleotides agree with TRBD2. The germline V gene encodes CDR1 SGHVS and CDR2 FNYEAQ. The length of the CDR3 is 16 residues. V trimming: 1 base; J trimming: 1 base; junction bases outside the gene matches: 3. As DNA, the CDR3 is TGTGCCAGCAGCTTAGGAAGCGGGGGGCGCACAGATACGCAGTATTTT. This gives the protein CASSLGSGGRTDTQYF. The whole variable domain, remainder taken from reference TRBV7-6 and TRBJ2-3, is GAGVSQSPRYKVTKRGQDVALRCDPISGHVSLYWYRQALGQGPEFLTYFNYEAQQDKSGLPNDRFSAERPEGSISTLTIQRTEQRDSAMYRCASSLGSGGRTDTQYFGPGTRLTVL.